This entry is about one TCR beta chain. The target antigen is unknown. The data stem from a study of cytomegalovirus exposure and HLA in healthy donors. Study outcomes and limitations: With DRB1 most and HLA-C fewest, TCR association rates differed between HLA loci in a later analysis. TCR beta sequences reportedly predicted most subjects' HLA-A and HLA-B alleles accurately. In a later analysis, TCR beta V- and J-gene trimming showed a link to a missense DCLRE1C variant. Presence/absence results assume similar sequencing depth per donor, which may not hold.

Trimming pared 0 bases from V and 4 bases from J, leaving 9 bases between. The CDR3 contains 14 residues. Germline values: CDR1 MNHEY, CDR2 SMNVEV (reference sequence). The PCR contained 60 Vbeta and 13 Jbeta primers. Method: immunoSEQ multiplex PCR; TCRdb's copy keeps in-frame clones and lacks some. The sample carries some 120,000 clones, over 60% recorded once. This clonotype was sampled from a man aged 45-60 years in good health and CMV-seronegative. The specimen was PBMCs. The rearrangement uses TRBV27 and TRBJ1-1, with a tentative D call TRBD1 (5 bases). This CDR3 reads CASSLSGAGTEAFF. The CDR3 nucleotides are TGTGCCAGCAGTTTATCAGGGGCAGGCACTGAAGCTTTCTTT.